This paragraph covers one T cell receptor beta chain sequence. This sample is drawn from a study of blood T cell repertoires in COVID-19. Across the whole study: The origin of the acute and convalescent COVID-19 samples was the United States, Italy and Spain.

This CDR3 is built from 14 residues. Per germline, CDR1 MNHEY and CDR2 SVGAGI. With 8 bases clipped from V and 3 bases from J, the junction kept 4 bases outside the gene matches. Enrollees, about 18 to 89 years old, lived in approximately 24 US areas. Participants' own reports of clinical history determined their cohort assignment. Symptom resolution, clearance, or two negative PCRs marked donors in Cohort 3 as recovered. Clones were read by immunoSEQ multiplex PCR, and TCRdb kept only the in-frame ones, dropping some. The sample records hundreds of thousands of clones, 85% being singletons. The sequenced material came from PBMCs or T cells enriched from blood (not recorded which). This receptor was obtained from a man in his forties or fifties who had recovered from COVID-19. The chain links TRBV6-5 to TRBJ1-6, with 7 bases aligning to TRBD1. DNA for the CDR3: TGTGCCAGCGGGGACAGCATCTATAATTCACCCCTCCACTTT. It encodes CASGDSIYNSPLHF.